This T cell receptor beta chain was sequenced in a study of T cell responses to AZD1222 COVID-19 vaccine. Profiling relied on immunoSEQ multiplex PCR, and the TCRdb table lists in-frame clones only, not all of them. This sample has 150,000 or so clones; more than 85% occur once, and the top ten carry roughly 3.5%. General study points: The donor group comprised mostly white British people and more females; the analysis possibly underestimated clonal diversity.

Details on this clone: The antigen remains undetermined.

The CDR3 sequence is 13 residues long. From germline, CDR1 is SEHNR and CDR2 FQNEAQ (reference sequence). Trimming left V 3 bases short and J 4 bases short, with 9 bases between. J is TRBJ1-2 and V is TRBV7-9; TRBD1 is a possible D gene (5 bases). The receptor was derived from an adult who received the AZD1222 COVID-19 vaccine. The input for sequencing was peripheral blood, taken 28 days after the second AZD1222 dose. The CDR3 nucleotides are TGTGCCAGCAGCTTGGGGCAGACCTATGGCTACACCTTC. Translating it yields CASSLGQTYGYTF.